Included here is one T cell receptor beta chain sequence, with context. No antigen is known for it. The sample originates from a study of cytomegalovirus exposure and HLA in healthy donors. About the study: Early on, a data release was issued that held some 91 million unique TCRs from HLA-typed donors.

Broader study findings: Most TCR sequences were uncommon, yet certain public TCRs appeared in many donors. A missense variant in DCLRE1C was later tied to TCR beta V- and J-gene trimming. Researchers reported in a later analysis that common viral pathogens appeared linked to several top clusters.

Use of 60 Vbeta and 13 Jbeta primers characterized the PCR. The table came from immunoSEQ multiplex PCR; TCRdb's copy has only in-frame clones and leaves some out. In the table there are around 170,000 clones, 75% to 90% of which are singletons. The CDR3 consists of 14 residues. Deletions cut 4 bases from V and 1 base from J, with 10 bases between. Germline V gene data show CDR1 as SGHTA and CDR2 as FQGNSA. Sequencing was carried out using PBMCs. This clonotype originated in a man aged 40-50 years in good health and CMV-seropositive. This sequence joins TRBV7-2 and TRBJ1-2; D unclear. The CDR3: CASSSGSDNYGYTF. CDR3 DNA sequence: TGTGCCAGCAGCTCGGGATCGGATAACTATGGCTACACCTTC. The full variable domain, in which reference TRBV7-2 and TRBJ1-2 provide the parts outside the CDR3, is GAGVSQSPSNKVTEKGKDVELRCDPISGHTALYWYRQSLGQGLEFLIYFQGNSAPDKSGLPSDRFSAERTGGSVSTLTIQRTQQEDSAVYLCASSSGSDNYGYTFGSGTRLTVV.